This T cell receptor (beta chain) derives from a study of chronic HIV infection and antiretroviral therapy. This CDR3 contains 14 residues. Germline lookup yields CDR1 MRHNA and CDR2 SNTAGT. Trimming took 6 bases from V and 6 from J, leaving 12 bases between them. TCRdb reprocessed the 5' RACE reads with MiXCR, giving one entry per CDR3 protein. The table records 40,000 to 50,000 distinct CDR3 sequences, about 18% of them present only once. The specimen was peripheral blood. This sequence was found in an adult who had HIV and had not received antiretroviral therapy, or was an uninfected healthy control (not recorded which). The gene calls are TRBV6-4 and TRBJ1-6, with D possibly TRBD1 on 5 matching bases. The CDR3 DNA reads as TGTGCCAGCAGAGCGGACACGACTAATTCACCCCTCCACTTT. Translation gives CASRADTTNSPLHF.